This T cell receptor beta chain was profiled in a study of OX40 agonist ivuxolimab in advanced cancers. Turning to the study itself: The treatment was a fully human IgG2 OX40 agonist, ivuxolimab. Dose-escalation patients' cancers were hepatocellular carcinoma, melanoma, renal cell or head and neck cancer. General study findings and limits: On average, CD8+ T cells showed a greater number of expanded clones than CD4+.

V shed 6 bases and J shed 4 bases, with 16 bases lying between them. Per germline, CDR1 MNHNY and CDR2 SVGAGI (reference sequence). The CDR3 totals 14 residues. TCRdb's copy holds only in-frame clones and misses some; the assay was immunoSEQ multiplex PCR. The sample consists of 75,000 to 90,000 clones, over 85% of them appearing once. A word on this clone: Antigen unknown.

The V and J genes are TRBV6-6 and TRBJ2-7, with D perhaps TRBD2 (7 bases). This receptor was taken from an adult with an advanced solid tumor such as melanoma, head and neck, liver or kidney cancer. Material: CD4+ or CD8+ T cells sorted from blood, obtained in a trial of the OX40 agonist ivuxolimab. The CDR3 sequence is CASRPGGSNYEQYF. For the CDR3, the DNA is TGTGCCAGCAGGCCGGGGGGCTCCAATTACGAGCAGTACTTC.